Listed below are T cell receptor beta chains from one sample, sequenced in a study of T cell responses to AZD1222 COVID-19 vaccine. Clones were sequenced by immunoSEQ multiplex PCR, and TCRdb holds only the in-frame ones, with some missing. The sample carries 150,000 to 200,000 clones, about 92% recorded once. The specimen comprised peripheral blood, sampled on day 0 of AZD1222 vaccination. Receptors were obtained from an adult in good health. Both conserved end residues are part of each CDR3. The D gene is left open where the match is weak. Clone size is stated in some rows and not others, as once, few, many or a class when expanded.

D,J,size,V,CDR3,DNA
TRBD1,TRBJ1-5,NA,TRBV10-3,CAIRAGTGYGQPQHF,TGTGCCATCAGGGCCGGGACAGGGTACGGTCAGCCCCAGCATTTT
TRBD1,TRBJ1-1,NA,TRBV11-2,CASSLGGGGTEAFF,TGTGCCAGCAGCTTAGGAGGGGGCGGCACTGAAGCTTTCTTT
TRBD2,TRBJ2-7,NA,TRBV30,CAWSVRGRLAGYEQYF,TGTGCCTGGAGTGTACGGGGCCGGCTAGCGGGCTACGAGCAGTACTTC
NA,TRBJ1-2,NA,TRBV5-1,CASSATRGYGYTF,TGCGCCAGCAGCGCGACTCGGGGCTATGGCTACACCTTC
NA,TRBJ1-4,NA,TRBV29-1,CSVGRNNEKLFF,TGCAGCGTTGGCCGGAATAATGAAAAACTGTTTTTT
NA,TRBJ2-7,NA,TRBV27,CASSFVSGYEQYF,TGTGCCAGCAGTTTTGTTTCGGGTTACGAGCAGTACTTC
TRBD2,TRBJ2-3,once,TRBV5-1,CASTQPGGTDTQYF,TGCGCCAGCACCCAGCCGGGAGGGACAGATACGCAGTATTTT
NA,TRBJ2-4,NA,TRBV7-9,CASSLGGIAKNIQYF,TGTGCCAGCAGCTTGGGAGGAATAGCCAAAAACATTCAGTACTTC
NA,TRBJ1-1,NA,TRBV25-1,CASSEFGGNTEAFF,TGTGCCAGCAGTGAATTTGGGGGAAACACTGAAGCTTTCTTT
NA,TRBJ1-5,NA,TRBV10-1,CASSESRGLQPQHF,TGCGCCAGCAGTGAGTCAAGAGGGCTTCAGCCCCAGCATTTT
NA,TRBJ1-2,NA,TRBV5-6,CASSLAQGIHYGYTF,TGTGCCAGCAGCCTCGCACAAGGGATACACTATGGCTACACCTTC
NA,TRBJ2-5,NA,TRBV7-9,CASSLKETQYF,TGTGCCAGCAGCTTAAAAGAGACCCAGTACTTC
NA,TRBJ1-1,NA,TRBV6-1,CASSESAWNTEAFF,TGTGCCAGCAGTGAGTCCGCTTGGAACACTGAAGCTTTCTTT
NA,TRBJ1-1,NA,TRBV30,CAWSLGGNTEAFF,TGTGCCTGGAGTTTGGGGGGAAACACTGAAGCTTTCTTT
NA,TRBJ2-2,once,TRBV19,CASSLTAAGELFF,TGTGCCAGTAGTTTGACGGCGGCCGGGGAGCTGTTTTTT
TRBD2,TRBJ2-7,NA,TRBV7-9,CASKVGGSLGEQYF,TGTGCCAGCAAGGTTGGCGGGAGCTTGGGGGAGCAGTACTTC
NA,TRBJ1-2,NA,TRBV13,CASSDRGSDYGYTF,TGTGCCAGCAGTGACCGGGGGAGCGACTATGGCTACACCTTC
TRBD1,TRBJ1-5,few,TRBV9,CASSVGQGAQPQHF,TGTGCCAGCAGCGTAGGACAGGGAGCCCAGCCCCAGCATTTT
TRBD1,TRBJ2-7,NA,TRBV28,CASSVRGLAYEQYF,TGTGCCAGCAGCGTCAGGGGGCTAGCCTACGAGCAGTACTTC
NA,TRBJ2-1,NA,TRBV7-5,CVRSLEGGLSSNEQFF,TGTGTCAGAAGCTTAGAGGGGGGACTGTCCTCCAATGAGCAGTTCTTC
NA,TRBJ1-1,once,TRBV19,CASSEGVLNTEAFF,TGTGCCAGTAGTGAGGGAGTCTTGAACACTGAAGCTTTCTTT
TRBD2,TRBJ2-7,NA,TRBV5-1,CASSLVGPGTSGREQYF,TGCGCCAGCAGCTTGGTCGGTCCAGGGACTAGCGGGAGGGAGCAGTACTTC
NA,TRBJ1-1,NA,TRBV5-6,CASSPQGRLDTEAFF,TGTGCCAGCAGCCCCCAGGGCCGTTTGGACACTGAAGCTTTCTTT
TRBD1,TRBJ2-3,NA,TRBV3-1/TRBV3-2,CASSSRALRDRVADTQYF,TGTGCCAGCAGCTCACGGGCCCTCCGGGACAGGGTGGCAGATACGCAGTATTTT
NA,TRBJ2-2,NA,TRBV10-2,CASSGERGLRTGELFF,TGCGCCAGCAGTGGGGAACGGGGGCTAAGGACCGGGGAGCTGTTTTTT
TRBD1,TRBJ2-7,NA,TRBV6-5,CASRRQGSYEQYF,TGTGCCAGCAGGCGACAGGGATCCTACGAGCAGTACTTC
TRBD1,TRBJ1-1,NA,TRBV12-3/TRBV12-4,CASRPRQGTEAFF,TGTGCCAGCAGGCCAAGACAGGGTACTGAAGCTTTCTTT
NA,TRBJ2-3,NA,TRBV27,CASSRRISIGTDTQYF,TGTGCCAGCAGCCGTCGGATTAGCATTGGCACAGATACGCAGTATTTT
NA,TRBJ2-1,many,TRBV6-4,CASSPMDSASYNEQFF,TGTGCCAGCAGCCCGATGGACAGTGCTTCCTACAATGAGCAGTTCTTC
NA,TRBJ2-1,NA,TRBV27,CASSLAGSYNEQFF,TGTGCCAGCAGTTTGGCAGGGTCCTACAATGAGCAGTTCTTC